A selection of T cell receptor beta chains follows, all from one sample in a study of monozygotic twins with inflammatory bowel disease. TCRdb reprocessed the 5' RACE reads, keeping one entry per CDR3 protein, no DNA. The sample totals under 350,000 distinct CDR3 sequences. What was sequenced was blood. All receptors come from a human donor with ulcerative colitis or Crohn's disease, or a healthy co-twin of an affected twin (not recorded which). CDR3s include the opening cysteine and the closing phenylalanine or tryptophan.

j_call	v_call	cdr3_aa
TRBJ2-3	TRBV24-1	CATSDFSDTQYF
TRBJ2-7	TRBV6-5	CASSYSSSLSSYEQYF
TRBJ1-1	TRBV7-2	CASSRLANTEAFF
TRBJ1-5	TRBV19	CASRSGDRGLGQPQHF
TRBJ2-7	TRBV6-5	CASSSPGLAVHEQYF
TRBJ2-5	TRBV7-9	CASSLAAAGTQYF
TRBJ2-5	TRBV6-1	CASSTTTGKETQYF
TRBJ2-5	TRBV20-1	CSEAGGRPQETQYF
TRBJ2-3	TRBV10-3	CAISESLGVDTQYF
TRBJ2-5	TRBV1	CTSSQVPDRTFQETQYF
TRBJ2-7	TRBV18	CASSPPELGGAYEQYF
TRBJ2-5	TRBV7-2	CASSPFGGGETQYF
TRBJ1-2	TRBV29-1	CSVAARGLGYGYTF